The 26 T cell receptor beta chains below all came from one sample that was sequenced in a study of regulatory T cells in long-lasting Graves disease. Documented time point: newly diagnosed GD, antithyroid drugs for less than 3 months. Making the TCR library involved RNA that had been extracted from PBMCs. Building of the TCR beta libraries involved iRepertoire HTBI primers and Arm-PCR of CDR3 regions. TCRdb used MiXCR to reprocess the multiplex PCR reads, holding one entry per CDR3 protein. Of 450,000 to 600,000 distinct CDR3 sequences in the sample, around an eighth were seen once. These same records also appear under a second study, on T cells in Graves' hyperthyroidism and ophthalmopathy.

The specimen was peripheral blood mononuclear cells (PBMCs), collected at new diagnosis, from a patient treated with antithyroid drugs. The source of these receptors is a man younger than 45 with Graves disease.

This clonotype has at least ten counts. DNA for the CDR3: TGTGCCAGCAGCTCGTCCCCCACAGGGAACAATGAGCAGTTCTTC. Protein product: CASSSSPTGNNEQFF. This chain joins TRBV7-9 and TRBJ2-1, with TRBD1 as a possible D gene (6 bases). The germline V and J ends were trimmed by 4 bases and 5 bases, with 15 bases remaining between them. This CDR3 is built from 15 residues. CDR1 is SEHNR, CDR2 FQNEAQ, per germline (reference sequence).

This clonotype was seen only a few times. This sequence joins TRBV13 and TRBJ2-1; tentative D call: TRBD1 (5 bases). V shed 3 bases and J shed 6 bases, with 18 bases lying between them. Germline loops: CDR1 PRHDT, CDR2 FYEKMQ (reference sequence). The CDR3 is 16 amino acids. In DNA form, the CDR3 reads TGTGCCAGCAGCTTGGTAGTATCCGACAGTGGCAATGAGCAGTTCTTC. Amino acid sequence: CASSLVVSDSGNEQFF.

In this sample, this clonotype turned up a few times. The CDR3 nucleotides read TGTGCCAGTAGTCCGCCTCCCCGCGGGAGGGCCATATACGAGCAGTACTTC. Its translation is CASSPPPRGRAIYEQYF. The rearrangement uses TRBV19 and TRBJ2-7; TRBD2 matches at 9 bases. This CDR3 is built from 17 residues. The germline V gene encodes CDR1 LNHDA and CDR2 SQIVND (reference sequence). Losses at the gene ends were 5 bases for V and 4 bases for J; bases not matched to a gene: 15. Full variable domain (outside the CDR3, taken from reference TRBV19 and TRBJ2-7): DGGITQSPKYLFRKEGQNVTLSCEQNLNHDAMYWYRQDPGQGLRLIYYSQIVNDFQKGDIAEGYSVSREKKESFPLTVTSAQKNPTAFYLCASSPPPRGRAIYEQYFGPGTRLTVT.

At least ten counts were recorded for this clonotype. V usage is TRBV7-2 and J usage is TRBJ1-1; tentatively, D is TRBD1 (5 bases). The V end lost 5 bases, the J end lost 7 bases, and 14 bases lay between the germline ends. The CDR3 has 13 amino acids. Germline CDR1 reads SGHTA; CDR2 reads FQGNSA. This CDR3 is CASSLGTVFEAFF. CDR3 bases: TGTGCCAGCAGCCTAGGGACGGTCTTTGAAGCTTTCTTT.

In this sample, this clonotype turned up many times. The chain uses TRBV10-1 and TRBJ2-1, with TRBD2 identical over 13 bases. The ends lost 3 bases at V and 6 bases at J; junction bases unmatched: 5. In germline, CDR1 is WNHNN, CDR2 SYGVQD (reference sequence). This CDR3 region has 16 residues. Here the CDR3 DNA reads TGCGCCAGCAGTGACCTCGGACTAGCGGGAGTCAATGAGCAGTTCTTC. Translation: CASSDLGLAGVNEQFF.

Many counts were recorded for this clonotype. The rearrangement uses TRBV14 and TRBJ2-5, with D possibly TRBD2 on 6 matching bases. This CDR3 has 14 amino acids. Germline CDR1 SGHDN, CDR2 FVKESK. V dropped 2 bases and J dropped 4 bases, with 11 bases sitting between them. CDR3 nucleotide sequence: TGTGCCAGCAGCCAATCTCTGGGGGGAGAGACCCAGTACTTC. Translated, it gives CASSQSLGGETQYF.

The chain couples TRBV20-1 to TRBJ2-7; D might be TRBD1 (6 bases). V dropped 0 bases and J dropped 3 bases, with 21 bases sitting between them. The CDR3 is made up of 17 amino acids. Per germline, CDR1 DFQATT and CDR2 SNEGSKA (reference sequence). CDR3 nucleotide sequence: TGCAGTGCTAGAGATATGTCCTCCGCCCGGGACATCTACGAGCAGTACTTC. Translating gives CSARDMSSARDIYEQYF.

CDR3 sequence reads: CASSVSNYNEQFF. CDR3 in DNA: TGTGCCAGCAGCGTCAGTAACTACAATGAGCAGTTCTTC. The gene calls are TRBV9 and TRBJ2-1; D is undetermined. This CDR3 has 13 amino acids. Trimming stripped 2 bases from V and 3 bases from J, with 6 bases between. Per the germline V gene, CDR1 is SGDLS and CDR2 is YYNGEE.

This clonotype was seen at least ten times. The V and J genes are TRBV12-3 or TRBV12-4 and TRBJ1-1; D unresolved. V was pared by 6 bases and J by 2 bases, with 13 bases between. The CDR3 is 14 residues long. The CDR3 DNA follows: TGTGCCAGCAGCCCTAGGACGGGAAACACTGAAGCTTTCTTT. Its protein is CASSPRTGNTEAFF.

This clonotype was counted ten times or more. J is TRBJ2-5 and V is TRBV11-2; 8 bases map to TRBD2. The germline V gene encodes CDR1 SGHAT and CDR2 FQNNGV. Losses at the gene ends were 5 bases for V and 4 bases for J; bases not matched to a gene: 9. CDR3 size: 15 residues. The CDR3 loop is CASSLTAAGGETQYF. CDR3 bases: TGTGCCAGCAGCCTCACCGCGGCGGGGGGAGAGACCCAGTACTTC.

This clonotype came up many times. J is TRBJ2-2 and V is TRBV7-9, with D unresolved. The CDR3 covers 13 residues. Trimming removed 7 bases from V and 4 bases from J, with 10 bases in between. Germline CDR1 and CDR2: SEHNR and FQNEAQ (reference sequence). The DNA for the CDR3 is TGTGCCAGCAAATCCCAAGTCACCGGGGAGCTGTTTTTT. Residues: CASKSQVTGELFF.

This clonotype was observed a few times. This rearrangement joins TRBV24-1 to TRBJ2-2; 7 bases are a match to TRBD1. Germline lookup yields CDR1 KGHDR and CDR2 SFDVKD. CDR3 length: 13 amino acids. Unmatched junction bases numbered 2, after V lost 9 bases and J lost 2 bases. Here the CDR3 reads CATLGGNTGELFF. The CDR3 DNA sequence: TGTGCCACCCTAGGGGGCAACACCGGGGAGCTGTTTTTT.

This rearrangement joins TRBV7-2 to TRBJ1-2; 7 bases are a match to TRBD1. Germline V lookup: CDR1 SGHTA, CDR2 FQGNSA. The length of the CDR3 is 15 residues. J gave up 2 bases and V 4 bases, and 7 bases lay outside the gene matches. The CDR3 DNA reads TGTGCCAGCAGCTCCAGGTTACAGGGGAACTATGGCTACACCTTC. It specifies CASSSRLQGNYGYTF.

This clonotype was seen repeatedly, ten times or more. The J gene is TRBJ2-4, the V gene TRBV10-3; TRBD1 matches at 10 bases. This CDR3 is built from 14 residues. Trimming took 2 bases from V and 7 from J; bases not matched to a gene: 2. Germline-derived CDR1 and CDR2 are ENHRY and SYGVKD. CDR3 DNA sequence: TGTGCCATCAGTGAGGGACAGGGGGACAACATTCAGTACTTC. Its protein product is CAISEGQGDNIQYF.

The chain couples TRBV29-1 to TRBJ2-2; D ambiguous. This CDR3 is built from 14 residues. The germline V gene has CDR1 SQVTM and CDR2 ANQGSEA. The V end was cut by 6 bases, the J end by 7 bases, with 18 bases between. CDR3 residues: CSVARRSDGGELFF. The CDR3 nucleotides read TGCAGCGTGGCCCGAAGGTCGGACGGCGGGGAGCTGTTTTTT.

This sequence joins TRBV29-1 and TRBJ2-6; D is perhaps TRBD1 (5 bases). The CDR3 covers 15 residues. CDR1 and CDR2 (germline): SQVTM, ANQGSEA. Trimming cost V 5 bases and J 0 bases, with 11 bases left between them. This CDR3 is CSVYGATSGANVLTF. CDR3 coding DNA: TGCAGCGTTTATGGGGCAACCTCTGGGGCCAACGTCCTGACTTTC.

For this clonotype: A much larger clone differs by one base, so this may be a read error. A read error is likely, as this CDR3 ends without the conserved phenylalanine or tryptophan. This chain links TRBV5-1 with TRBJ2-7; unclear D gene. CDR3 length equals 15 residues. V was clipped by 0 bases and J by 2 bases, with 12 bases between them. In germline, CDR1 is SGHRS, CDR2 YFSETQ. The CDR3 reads CASSLALTTTYEQYS. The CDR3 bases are TGCGCCAGCAGCTTGGCCCTAACAACAACCTACGAGCAGTACTCC.

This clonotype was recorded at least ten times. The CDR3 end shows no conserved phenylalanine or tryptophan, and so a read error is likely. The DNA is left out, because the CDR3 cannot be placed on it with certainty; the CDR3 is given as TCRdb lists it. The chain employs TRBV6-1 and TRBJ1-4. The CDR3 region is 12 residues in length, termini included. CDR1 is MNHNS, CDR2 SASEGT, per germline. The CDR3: CASSARPGPAVL.

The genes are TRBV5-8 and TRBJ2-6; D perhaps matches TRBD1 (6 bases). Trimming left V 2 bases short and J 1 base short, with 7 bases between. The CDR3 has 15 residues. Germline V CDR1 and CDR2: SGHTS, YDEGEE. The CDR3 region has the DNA TGTGCCAGCAGCTTCACAGGGTCTGGGGCCAACGTCCTGACTTTC. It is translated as CASSFTGSGANVLTF.

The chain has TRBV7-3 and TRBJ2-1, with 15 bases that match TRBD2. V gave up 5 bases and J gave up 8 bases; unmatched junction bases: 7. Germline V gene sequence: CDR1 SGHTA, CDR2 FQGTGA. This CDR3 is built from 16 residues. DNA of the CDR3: TGTGCCAGCAGCCCCGGGACTAGCGGGAGGCGCGATGAGCAGTTCTTC. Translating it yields CASSPGTSGRRDEQFF.

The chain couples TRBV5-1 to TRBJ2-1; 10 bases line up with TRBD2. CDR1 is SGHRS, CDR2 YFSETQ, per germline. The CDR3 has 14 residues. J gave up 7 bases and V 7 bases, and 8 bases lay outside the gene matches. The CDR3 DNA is TGCGCCAGCGGGCTAGCGGGAGAAGAGAATGAGCAGTTCTTC. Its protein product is CASGLAGEENEQFF.

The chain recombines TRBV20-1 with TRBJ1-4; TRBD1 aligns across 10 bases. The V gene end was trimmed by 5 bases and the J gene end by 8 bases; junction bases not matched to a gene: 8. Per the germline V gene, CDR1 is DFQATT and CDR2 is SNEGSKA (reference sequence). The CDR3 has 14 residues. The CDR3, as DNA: TGCAGTGCTTTTCCCGGGACAGGGGAGGAAAAACTGTTTTTT. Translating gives CSAFPGTGEEKLFF.

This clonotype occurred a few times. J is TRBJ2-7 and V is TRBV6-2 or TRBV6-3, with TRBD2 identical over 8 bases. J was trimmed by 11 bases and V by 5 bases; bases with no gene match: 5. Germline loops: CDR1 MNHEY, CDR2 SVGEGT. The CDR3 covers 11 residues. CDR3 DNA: TGTGCCAGCAGTACGAGCGGGAGCGAGTACTTC. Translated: CASSTSGSEYF.

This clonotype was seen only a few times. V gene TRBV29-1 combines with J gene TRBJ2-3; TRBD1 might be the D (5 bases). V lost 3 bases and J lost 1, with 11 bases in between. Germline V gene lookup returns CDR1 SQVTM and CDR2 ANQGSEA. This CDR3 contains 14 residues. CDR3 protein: CSVDQGLGTDTQYF. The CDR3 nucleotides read TGCAGCGTTGATCAGGGCCTCGGCACAGATACGCAGTATTTT.

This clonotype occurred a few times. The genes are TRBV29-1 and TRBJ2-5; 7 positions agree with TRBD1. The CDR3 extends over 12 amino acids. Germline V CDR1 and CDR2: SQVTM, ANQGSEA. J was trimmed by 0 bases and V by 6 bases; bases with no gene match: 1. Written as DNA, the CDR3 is TGCAGCGTGACAGGGTACCAAGAGACCCAGTACTTC. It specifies CSVTGYQETQYF.

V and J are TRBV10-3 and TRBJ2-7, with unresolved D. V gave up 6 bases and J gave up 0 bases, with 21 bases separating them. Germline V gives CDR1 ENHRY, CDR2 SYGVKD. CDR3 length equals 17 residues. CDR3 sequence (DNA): TGTGCCATCAGCGACCTCGGCCGACGCTTTGACTCCTACGAGCAGTACTTC. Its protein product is CAISDLGRRFDSYEQYF.